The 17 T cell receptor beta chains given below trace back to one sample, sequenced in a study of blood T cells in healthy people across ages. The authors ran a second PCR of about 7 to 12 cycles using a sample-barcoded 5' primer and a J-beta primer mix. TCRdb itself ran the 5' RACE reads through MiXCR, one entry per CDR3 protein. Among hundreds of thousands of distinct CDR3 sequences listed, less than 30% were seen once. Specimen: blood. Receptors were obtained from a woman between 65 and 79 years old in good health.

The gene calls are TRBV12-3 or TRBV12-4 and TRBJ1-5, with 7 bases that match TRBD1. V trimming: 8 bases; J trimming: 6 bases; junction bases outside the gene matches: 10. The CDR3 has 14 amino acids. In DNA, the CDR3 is TGTGCCAGCGGAGAGACAGGGTCGGCTCAGCCCCAGCATTTT. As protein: CASGETGSAQPQHF.

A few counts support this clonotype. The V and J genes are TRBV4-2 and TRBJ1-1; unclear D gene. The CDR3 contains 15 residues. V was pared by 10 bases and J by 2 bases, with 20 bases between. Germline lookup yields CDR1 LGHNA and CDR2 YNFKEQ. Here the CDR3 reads CANATPKVRNTEAFF. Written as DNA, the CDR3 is TGTGCCAACGCGACCCCAAAGGTACGTAACACTGAAGCTTTCTTT.

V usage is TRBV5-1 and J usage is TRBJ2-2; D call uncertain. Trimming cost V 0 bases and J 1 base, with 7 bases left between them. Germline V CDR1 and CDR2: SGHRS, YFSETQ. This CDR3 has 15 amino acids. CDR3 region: CASSLGTLNTGELFF. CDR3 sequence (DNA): TGCGCCAGCAGCTTGGGGACCCTGAACACCGGGGAGCTGTTTTTT.

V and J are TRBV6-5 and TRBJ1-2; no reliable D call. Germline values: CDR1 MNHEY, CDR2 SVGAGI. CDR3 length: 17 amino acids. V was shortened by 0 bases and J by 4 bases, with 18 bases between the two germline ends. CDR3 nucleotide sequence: TGTGCCAGCAGTTACTCCACCTCTCGGGTGGGAAGCTATGGCTACACCTTC. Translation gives CASSYSTSRVGSYGYTF.

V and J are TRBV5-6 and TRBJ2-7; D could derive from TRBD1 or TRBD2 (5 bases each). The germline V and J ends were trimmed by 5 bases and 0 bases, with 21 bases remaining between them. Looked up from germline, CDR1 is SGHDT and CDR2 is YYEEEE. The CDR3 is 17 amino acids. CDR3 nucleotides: TGTGCCAGCAGTTTTTTTGCAATCGGGGCGAGCTCCTACGAGCAGTACTTC. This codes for CASSFFAIGASSYEQYF. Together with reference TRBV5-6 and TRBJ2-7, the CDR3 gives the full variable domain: DAGVTQSPTHLIKTRGQQVTLRCSPKSGHDTVSWYQQALGQGPQFIFQYYEEEERQRGNFPDRFSGHQFPNYSSELNVNALLLGDSALYLCASSFFAIGASSYEQYFGPGTRLTVT.

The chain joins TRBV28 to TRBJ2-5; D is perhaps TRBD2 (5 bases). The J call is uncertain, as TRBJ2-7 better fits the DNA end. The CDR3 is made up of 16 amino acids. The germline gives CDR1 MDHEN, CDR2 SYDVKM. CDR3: CASRLSGNSASYEQYF. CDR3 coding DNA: TGTGCCAGCAGACTCTCCGGGAACAGTGCCTCCTACGAGCAGTACTTC.

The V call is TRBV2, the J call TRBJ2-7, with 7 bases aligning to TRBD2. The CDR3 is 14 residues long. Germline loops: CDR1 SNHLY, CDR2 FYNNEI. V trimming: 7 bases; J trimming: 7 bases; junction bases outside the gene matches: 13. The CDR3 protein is CASKIDGRSREQYF. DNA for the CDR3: TGTGCCAGCAAAATCGACGGGAGGAGTCGGGAGCAGTACTTC.

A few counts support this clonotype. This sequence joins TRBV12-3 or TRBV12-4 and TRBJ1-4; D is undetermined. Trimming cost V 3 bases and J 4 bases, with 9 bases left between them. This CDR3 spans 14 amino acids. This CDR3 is CASSFAAINEKLFF. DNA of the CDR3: TGTGCCAGCAGTTTCGCGGCCATTAATGAAAAACTGTTTTTT.

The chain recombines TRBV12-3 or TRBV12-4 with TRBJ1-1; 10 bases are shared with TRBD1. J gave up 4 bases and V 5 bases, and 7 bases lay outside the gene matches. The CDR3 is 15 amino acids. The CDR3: CASSPETGGFTEAFF. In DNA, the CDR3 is TGTGCCAGCAGTCCCGAGACAGGGGGCTTCACTGAAGCTTTCTTT.

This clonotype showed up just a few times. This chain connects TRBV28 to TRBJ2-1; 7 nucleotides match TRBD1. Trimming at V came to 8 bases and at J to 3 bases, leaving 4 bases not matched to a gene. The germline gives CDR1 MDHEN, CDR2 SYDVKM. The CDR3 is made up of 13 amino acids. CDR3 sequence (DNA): TGTGCCAGCTATCGGGACAGCTACAATGAGCAGTTCTTC. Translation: CASYRDSYNEQFF.

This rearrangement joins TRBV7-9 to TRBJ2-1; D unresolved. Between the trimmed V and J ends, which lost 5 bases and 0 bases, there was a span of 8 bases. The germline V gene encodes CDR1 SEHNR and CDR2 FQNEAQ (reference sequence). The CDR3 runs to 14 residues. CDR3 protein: CASSQGNSYNEQFF. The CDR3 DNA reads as TGTGCCAGCAGCCAAGGGAACTCCTACAATGAGCAGTTCTTC.

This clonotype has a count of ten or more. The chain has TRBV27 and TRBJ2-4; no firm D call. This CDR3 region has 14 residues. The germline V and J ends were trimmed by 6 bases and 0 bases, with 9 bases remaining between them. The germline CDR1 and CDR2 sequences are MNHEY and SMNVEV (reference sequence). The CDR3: CASRSRLAKNIQYF. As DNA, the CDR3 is TGTGCCAGCAGGAGTCGGCTAGCCAAAAACATTCAGTACTTC.

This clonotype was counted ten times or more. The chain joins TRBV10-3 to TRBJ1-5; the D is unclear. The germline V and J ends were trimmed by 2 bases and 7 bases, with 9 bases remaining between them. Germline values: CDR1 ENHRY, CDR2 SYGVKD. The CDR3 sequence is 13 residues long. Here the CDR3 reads CAISEGLGQPQHF. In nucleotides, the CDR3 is TGTGCCATCAGTGAGGGGCTCGGACAGCCCCAGCATTTT.

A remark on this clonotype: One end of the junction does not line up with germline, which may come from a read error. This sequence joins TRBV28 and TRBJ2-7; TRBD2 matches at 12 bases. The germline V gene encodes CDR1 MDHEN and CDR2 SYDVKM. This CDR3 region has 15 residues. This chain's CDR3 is CASSRSSGRVGEQYF. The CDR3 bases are TGCGCCAGCAGTCGTTCTAGCGGGAGGGTGGGCGAGCAGTACTTC. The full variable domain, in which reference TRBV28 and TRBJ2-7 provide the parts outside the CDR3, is DVKVTQSSRYLVKRTGEKVFLECVQDMDHENMFWYRQDPGLGLRLIYFSYDVKMKEKGDIPEGYSVSREKKERFSLILESASTNQTSMYLCASSRSSGRVGEQYFGPGTRLTVT.

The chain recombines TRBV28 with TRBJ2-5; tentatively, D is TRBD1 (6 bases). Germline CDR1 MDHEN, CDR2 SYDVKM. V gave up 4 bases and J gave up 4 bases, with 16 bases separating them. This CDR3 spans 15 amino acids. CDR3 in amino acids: CASSSTGNVGETQYF. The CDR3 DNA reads TGTGCCAGCAGTTCCACAGGGAATGTCGGAGAGACCCAGTACTTC.

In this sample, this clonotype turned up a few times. The CDR3 DNA reads as TGTGCCAGCAGCCGCGATGAAGCTAACTATGGCTACACCTTC. Translating gives CASSRDEANYGYTF. The rearrangement uses TRBV7-2 and TRBJ1-2; the D is unclear. Looked up from germline, CDR1 is SGHTA and CDR2 is FQGNSA. The CDR3 loop spans 14 amino acids. V lost 5 bases and J 0 bases, leaving 10 bases between the germline ends. Full variable domain (missing parts from reference TRBV7-2 and TRBJ1-2): GAGVSQSPSNKVTEKGKDVELRCDPISGHTALYWYRQSLGQGLEFLIYFQGNSAPDKSGLPSDRFSAERTGGSVSTLTIQRTQQEDSAVYLCASSRDEANYGYTFGSGTRLTVV.

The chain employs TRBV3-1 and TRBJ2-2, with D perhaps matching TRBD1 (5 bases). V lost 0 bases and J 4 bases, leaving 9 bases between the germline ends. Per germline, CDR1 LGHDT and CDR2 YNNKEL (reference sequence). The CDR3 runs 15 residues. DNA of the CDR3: TGTGCCAGCAGCCAAGACAGGGTTAGCACCGGGGAGCTGTTTTTT. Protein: CASSQDRVSTGELFF.